This T cell receptor beta chain was sequenced for a study of regulatory T cells in long-lasting Graves disease. A few counts support this clonotype. Arm-PCR of CDR3 regions and iRepertoire HTBI primers were the basis on which TCR beta libraries were built. A single record per CDR3 protein comes from TCRdb applying MiXCR to the multiplex PCR reads. The data contain roughly 410,000 distinct CDR3 sequences, 15% of them singletons. There are 19 residues in the CDR3. CDR1 and CDR2 (germline): KGHDR, SFDVKD. The V end was cut by 6 bases, the J end by 5 bases, with 30 bases between. Time point defined: newly diagnosed GD, antithyroid drugs for less than 3 months. The TCR library was made from RNA that had been extracted from PBMCs in TRIzol. These records were also assigned to another study, of T cells in Graves' hyperthyroidism and ophthalmopathy.

The chain recombines TRBV24-1 with TRBJ1-1; D ambiguous. The receptor's source is a woman aged 40-49 years with Graves disease. The sequenced sample was peripheral blood mononuclear cells (PBMCs), obtained at new diagnosis, from a patient treated with antithyroid drugs. CDR3: CATSSGVVAGQGEWTEAFF. The CDR3, as DNA: TGTGCCACCAGTTCTGGAGTAGTGGCGGGCCAAGGTGAATGGACTGAAGCTTTCTTT.